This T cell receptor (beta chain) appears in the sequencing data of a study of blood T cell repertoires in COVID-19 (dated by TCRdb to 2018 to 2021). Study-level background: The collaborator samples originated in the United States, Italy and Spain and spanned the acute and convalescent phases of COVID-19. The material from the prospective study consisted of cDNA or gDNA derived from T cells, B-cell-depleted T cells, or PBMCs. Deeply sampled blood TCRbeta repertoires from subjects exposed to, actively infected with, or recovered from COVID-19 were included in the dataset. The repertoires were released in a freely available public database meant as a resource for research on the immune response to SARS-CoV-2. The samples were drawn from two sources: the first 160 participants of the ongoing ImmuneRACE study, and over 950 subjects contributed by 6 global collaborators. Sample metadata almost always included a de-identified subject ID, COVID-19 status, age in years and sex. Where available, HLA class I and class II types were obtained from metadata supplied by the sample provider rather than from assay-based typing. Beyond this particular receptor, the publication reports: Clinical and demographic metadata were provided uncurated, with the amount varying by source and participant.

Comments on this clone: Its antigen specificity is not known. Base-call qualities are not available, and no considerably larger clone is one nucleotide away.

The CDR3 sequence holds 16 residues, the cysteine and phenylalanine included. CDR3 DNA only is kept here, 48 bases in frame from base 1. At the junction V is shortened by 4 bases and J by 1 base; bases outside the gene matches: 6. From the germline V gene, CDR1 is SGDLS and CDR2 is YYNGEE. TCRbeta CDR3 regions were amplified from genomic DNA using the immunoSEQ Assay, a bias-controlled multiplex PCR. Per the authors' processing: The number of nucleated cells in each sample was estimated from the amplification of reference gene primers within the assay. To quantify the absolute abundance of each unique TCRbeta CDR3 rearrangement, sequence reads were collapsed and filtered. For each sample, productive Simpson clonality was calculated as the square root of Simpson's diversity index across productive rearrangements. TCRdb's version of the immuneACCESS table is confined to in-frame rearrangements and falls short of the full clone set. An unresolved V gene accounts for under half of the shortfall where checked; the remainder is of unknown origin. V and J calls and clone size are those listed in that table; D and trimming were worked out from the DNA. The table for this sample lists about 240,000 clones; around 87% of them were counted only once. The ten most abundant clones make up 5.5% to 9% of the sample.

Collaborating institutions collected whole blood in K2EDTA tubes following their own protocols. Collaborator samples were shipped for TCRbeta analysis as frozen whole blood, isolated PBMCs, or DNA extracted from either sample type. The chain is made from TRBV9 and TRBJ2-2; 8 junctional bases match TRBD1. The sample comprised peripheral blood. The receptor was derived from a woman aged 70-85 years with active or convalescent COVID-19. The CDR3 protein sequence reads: CASSQGAGGNTGELFF. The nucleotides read TGTGCCAGCAGCCAGGGGGCAGGGGGGAACACCGGGGAGCTGTTTTTT. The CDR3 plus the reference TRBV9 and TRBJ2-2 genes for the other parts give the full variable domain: DSGVTQTPKHLITATGQRVTLRCSPRSGDLSVYWYQQSLDQGLQFLIQYYNGEERAKGNILERFSAQQFPDLHSELNLSSLELGDSALYFCASSQGAGGNTGELFFGEGSRLTVL.